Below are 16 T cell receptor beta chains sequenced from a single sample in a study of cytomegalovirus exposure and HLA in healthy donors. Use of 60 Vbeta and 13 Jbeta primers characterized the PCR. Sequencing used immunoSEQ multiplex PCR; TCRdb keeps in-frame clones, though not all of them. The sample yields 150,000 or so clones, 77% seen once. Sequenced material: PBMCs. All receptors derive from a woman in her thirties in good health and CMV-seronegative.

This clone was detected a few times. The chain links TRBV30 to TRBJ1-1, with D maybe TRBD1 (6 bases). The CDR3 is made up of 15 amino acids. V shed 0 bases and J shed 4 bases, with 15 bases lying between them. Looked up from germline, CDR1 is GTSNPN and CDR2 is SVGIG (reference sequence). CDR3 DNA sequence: TGTGCCTGGAGTGTGCGGGGGGCCTCGTCCACTGAAGCTTTCTTT. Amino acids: CAWSVRGASSTEAFF.

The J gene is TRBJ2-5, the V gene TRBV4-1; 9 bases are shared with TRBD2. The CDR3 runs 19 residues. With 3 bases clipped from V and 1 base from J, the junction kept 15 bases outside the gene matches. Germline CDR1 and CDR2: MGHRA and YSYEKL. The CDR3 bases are TGCGCCAGCAGCCAGGGTATAGCGGGAGTAATCCCCGCCCAAGAGACCCAGTACTTC. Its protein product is CASSQGIAGVIPAQETQYF.

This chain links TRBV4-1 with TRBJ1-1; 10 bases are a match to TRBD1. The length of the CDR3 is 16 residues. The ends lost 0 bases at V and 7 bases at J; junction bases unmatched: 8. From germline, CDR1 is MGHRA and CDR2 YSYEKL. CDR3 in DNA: TGCGCCAGCAGCCAAGACCGGACAGGGGGGTTTGGTGAAGCTTTCTTT. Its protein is CASSQDRTGGFGEAFF.

CDR3 amino acids: CASSSLRGGYTF. The CDR3 bases are TGTGCCAGCAGCTCCTTAAGAGGTGGCTACACCTTC. The chain recombines TRBV7-3 with TRBJ1-2; D is unclear. The CDR3 sequence is 12 residues long. V lost 4 bases and J 7 bases, leaving 10 bases between the germline ends. Germline CDR1 and CDR2: SGHTA and FQGTGA. The variable domain in full, with the rest retrieved from reference TRBV7-3 and TRBJ1-2, is GAGVSQTPSNKVTEKGKYVELRCDPISGHTALYWYRQSLGQGPEFLIYFQGTGAADDSGLPNDRFFAVRPEGSVSTLKIQRTERGDSAVYLCASSSLRGGYTFGSGTRLTVV.

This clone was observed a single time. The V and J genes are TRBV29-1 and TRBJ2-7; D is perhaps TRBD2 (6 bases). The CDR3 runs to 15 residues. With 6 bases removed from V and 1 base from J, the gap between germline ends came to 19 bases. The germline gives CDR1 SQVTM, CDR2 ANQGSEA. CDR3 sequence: CSVRDFPESSYEQYF. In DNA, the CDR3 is TGCAGCGTCAGGGACTTCCCAGAATCTTCCTACGAGCAGTACTTC.

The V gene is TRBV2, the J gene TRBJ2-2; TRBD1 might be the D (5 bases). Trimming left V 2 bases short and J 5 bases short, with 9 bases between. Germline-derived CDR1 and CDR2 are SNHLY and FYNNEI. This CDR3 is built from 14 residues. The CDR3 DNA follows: TGTGCCAGCAGTGAAAGGGGCTATACCGGGGAGCTGTTTTTT. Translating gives CASSERGYTGELFF.

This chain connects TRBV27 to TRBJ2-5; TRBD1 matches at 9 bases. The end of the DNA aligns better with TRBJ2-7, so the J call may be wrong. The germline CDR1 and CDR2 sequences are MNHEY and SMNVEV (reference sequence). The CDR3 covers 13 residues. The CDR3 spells CASSNRGPYEQYF. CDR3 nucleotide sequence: TGTGCCAGCAGTAACAGGGGGCCCTACGAGCAGTACTTC.

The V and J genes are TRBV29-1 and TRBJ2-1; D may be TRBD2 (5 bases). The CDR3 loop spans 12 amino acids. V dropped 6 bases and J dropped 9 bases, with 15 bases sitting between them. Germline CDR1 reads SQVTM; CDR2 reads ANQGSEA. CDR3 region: CSVPTGLGEQFF. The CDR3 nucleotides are TGCAGCGTACCCACGGGGTTGGGTGAGCAGTTCTTC.

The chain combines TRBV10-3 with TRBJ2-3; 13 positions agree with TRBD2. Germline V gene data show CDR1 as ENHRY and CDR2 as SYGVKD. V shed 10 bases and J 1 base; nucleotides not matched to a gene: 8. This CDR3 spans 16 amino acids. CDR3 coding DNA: TGTGCCACAAATTTCGGGACTAGCGGGGGCACAGATACGCAGTATTTT. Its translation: CATNFGTSGGTDTQYF.

Written as DNA, the CDR3 is TGTGCCAGCAGTTTATTGGCAGGGGGCTTGTACGAGCAGTACTTC. Protein product: CASSLLAGGLYEQYF. V usage is TRBV28 and J usage is TRBJ2-5; TRBD1 aligns across 8 bases. The J call may not be correct, given that the DNA end is closer to TRBJ2-7. The germline CDR1 and CDR2 sequences are MDHEN and SYDVKM. The CDR3 sequence is 15 residues long.

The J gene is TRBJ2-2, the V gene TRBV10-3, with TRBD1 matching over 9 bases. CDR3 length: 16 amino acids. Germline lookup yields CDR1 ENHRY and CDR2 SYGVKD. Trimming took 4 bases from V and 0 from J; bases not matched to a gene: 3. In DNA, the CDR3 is TGTGCCATCAGTGGCGGGACAGGGTCGAACACCGGGGAGCTGTTTTTT. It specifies CAISGGTGSNTGELFF.

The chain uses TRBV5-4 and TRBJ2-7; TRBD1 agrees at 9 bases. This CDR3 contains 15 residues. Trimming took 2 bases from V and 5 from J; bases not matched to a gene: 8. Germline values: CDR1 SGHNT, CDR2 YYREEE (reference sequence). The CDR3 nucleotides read TGTGCCAGCAGCTTACCGGGACAGGGTACCAACGAGCAGTACTTC. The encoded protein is CASSLPGQGTNEQYF.

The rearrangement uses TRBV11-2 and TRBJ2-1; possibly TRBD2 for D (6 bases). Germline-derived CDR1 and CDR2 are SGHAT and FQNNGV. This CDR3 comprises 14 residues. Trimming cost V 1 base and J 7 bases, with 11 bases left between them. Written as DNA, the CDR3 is TGTGCCAGCAGCTTAGTCCCCGCGGGGAATGAGCAGTTCTTC. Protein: CASSLVPAGNEQFF.

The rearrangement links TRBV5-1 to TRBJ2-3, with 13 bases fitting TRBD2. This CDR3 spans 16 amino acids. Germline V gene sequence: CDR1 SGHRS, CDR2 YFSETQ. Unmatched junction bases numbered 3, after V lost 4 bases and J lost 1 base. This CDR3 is CASSAGTSGGTDTQYF. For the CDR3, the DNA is TGCGCCAGCAGCGCCGGGACTAGCGGGGGCACAGATACGCAGTATTTT.

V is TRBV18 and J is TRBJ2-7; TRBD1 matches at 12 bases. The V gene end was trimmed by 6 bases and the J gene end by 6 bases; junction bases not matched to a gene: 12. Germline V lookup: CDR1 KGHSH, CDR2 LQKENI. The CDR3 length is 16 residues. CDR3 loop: CASSPLLGQGASEQYF. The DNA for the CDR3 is TGTGCCAGCTCCCCTCTGCTGGGACAGGGGGCAAGCGAGCAGTACTTC.

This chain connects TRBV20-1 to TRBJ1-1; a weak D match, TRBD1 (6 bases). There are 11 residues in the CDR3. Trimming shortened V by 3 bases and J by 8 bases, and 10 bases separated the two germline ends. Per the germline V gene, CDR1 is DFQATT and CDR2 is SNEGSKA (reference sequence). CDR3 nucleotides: TGCAGTGCTAGTTGGACAGTGGAAGCTTTCTTT. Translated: CSASWTVEAFF.